The T cell receptor (beta chain) described here comes from a study of T cells after posttransplantation cyclophosphamide. Study-wide findings and caveats: Later post-transplant blood repertoires were often dominated by donor CD8+ memory clones. TRB overlap between skin or GI tissue T cells and blood was limited.

Comment on this clone: No antigen is known for it.

The CDR3 is 16 amino acids. CDR1 and CDR2 from the germline V gene are ENHRY and SYGVKD. J was trimmed by 4 bases and V by 4 bases; bases with no gene match: 8. Busulfan-fludarabine conditioning, marrow transplant, and cyclophosphamide on days +3 and +4 were administered. Assay: immunoSEQ multiplex PCR; the TCRdb copy retains only in-frame clones and omits some. Of under 50,000 clones in the sample, about 90% were seen once. This TCR derives from a male patient between 60 and 69 years old who received an allogeneic stem cell transplant from a related donor and was CMV-positive. The T cells may partly be graft donor cells. The chain employs TRBV10-3 and TRBJ2-5; 11 bases line up with TRBD2. The sequenced sample was PBMCs, obtained around 60 days after allogeneic stem cell transplant with posttransplant cyclophosphamide. The CDR3 protein is CAISGASGGTSETQYF. The CDR3 DNA reads as TGTGCCATCAGTGGGGCTAGCGGGGGGACTTCAGAGACCCAGTACTTC.